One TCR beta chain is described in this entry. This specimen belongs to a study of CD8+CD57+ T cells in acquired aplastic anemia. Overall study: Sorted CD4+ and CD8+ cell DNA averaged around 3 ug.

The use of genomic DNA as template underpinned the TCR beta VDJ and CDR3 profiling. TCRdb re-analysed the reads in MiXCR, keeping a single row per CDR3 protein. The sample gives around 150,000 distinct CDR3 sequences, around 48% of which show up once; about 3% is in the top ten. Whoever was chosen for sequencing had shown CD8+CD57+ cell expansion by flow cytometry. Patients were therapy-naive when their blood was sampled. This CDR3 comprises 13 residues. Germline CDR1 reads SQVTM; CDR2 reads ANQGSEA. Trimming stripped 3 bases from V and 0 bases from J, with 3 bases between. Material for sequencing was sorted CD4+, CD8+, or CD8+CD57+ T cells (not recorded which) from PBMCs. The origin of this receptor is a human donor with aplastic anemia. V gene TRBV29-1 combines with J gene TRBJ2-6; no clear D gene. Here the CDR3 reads CSVDYSGANVLTF. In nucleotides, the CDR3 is TGCAGCGTTGATTACTCTGGGGCCAACGTCCTGACTTTC.